One and the same sample provided the 3 T cell receptor beta chains below, sequenced in a study of T cell responses to AZD1222 COVID-19 vaccine. The repertoire was sequenced with immunoSEQ multiplex PCR; TCRdb's copy has only in-frame clones and lacks some. The sample yields 85,000 to 100,000 clones, about 72% seen once. The input for sequencing was peripheral blood, taken on day 0 of AZD1222 vaccination. Receptors were obtained from an adult in good health.

The chain links TRBV28 to TRBJ2-7; 11 positions match TRBD2. CDR1 is MDHEN and CDR2 is SYDVKM in the germline V gene. The CDR3 sequence is 15 residues long. Trimming took 5 bases from V and 5 from J; bases not matched to a gene: 8. This CDR3 is CASSVAGGGKDEQYF. CDR3 nucleotides: TGTGCCAGCAGTGTAGCGGGAGGGGGCAAGGACGAGCAGTACTTC. The variable domain in full, with the rest retrieved from reference TRBV28 and TRBJ2-7, is DVKVTQSSRYLVKRTGEKVFLECVQDMDHENMFWYRQDPGLGLRLIYFSYDVKMKEKGDIPEGYSVSREKKERFSLILESASTNQTSMYLCASSVAGGGKDEQYFGPGTRLTVT.

This chain connects TRBV3-1 (or the pseudogene TRBV3-2) to TRBJ1-2; D is perhaps TRBD1 (6 bases). V was shortened by 1 base and J by 5 bases, with 14 bases between the two germline ends. CDR1 and CDR2 from the germline V gene are LGHDT and YNNKEL (reference sequence). The CDR3 is made up of 15 amino acids. The CDR3 loop is CASSQAGGAGYGYTF. CDR3 coding DNA: TGTGCCAGCAGCCAAGCGGGGGGCGCGGGGTATGGCTACACCTTC.

The genes are TRBV5-1 and TRBJ2-7; D is possibly TRBD1 or TRBD2 (5 bases each). In germline, CDR1 is SGHRS, CDR2 YFSETQ. The CDR3 consists of 14 residues. Trimming left V 4 bases short and J 7 bases short, with 18 bases between. This chain's CDR3 is CASSQGTSGREQYF. CDR3 coding DNA: TGCGCCAGCAGCCAAGGGACCTCGGGGCGTGAGCAGTACTTC.